These T cell receptor beta chains were read from a single sample in a study of shared clonotypes between healthy human individuals. The data were produced by immunoSEQ multiplex PCR, yet TCRdb's version contains in-frame clones alone and is incomplete. The data hold more than 2 million clones, with 93% observed a single time. Sequencing input: naive CD8+ T cells from PBMCs. The receptor set was obtained from a man aged 18 to 30 in good health. Some clones in this sample may be carry-over from other donors' samples. The CDR3 runs from the conserved cysteine through the conserved F or W. The D gene is left open where the match is weak. Part of the rows lack a size; the others show once, few, many or a class for expanded clones.

>TRBJ2-1|TRBV29-1|.|.
CSVDKQGVSSYNEQFF
TGCAGCGTCGACAAACAGGGTGTTAGCTCCTACAATGAGCAGTTCTTC
>TRBJ2-7|TRBV5-5|.|.
CASSPTPLGQEGIYEQYF
TGTGCCAGCAGCCCAACACCCCTTGGACAAGAGGGGATCTACGAGCAGTACTTC
>TRBJ2-1|TRBV27|.|TRBD2
CASSLAGVIYNEQFF
TGTGCCAGCAGTTTAGCGGGAGTGATCTACAATGAGCAGTTCTTC
>TRBJ1-2|TRBV30|.|.
CACQTPGDYGYTF
TGTGCCTGCCAAACCCCGGGGGACTATGGCTACACCTTC
>TRBJ2-5|TRBV9|.|.
CASSPIGAKQETQYF
TGTGCCAGCAGCCCTATAGGGGCAAAGCAAGAGACCCAGTACTTC
>TRBJ1-1|TRBV9|.|.
CASSVGTGGNTEAFF
TGTGCCAGCAGCGTAGGTACGGGCGGGAACACTGAAGCTTTCTTT
>TRBJ2-1|TRBV9|once|TRBD2
CASTGTSDYNEQFF
TGTGCCAGCACAGGGACTAGCGATTACAATGAGCAGTTCTTC
>TRBJ2-2|TRBV19|.|.
CASSIGGRGTTGELFF
TGTGCCAGTAGTATTGGTGGGAGGGGGACCACCGGGGAGCTGTTTTTT
>TRBJ2-7|TRBV7-9|.|TRBD2
CASSPSLAGGSYEQYF
TGTGCCAGCAGCCCCTCACTAGCGGGAGGATCCTACGAGCAGTACTTC
>TRBJ2-7|TRBV4-1|.|TRBD1
CASSRDSSYEQYF
TGCGCCAGCAGCCGGGACAGCTCCTACGAGCAGTACTTC
>TRBJ1-6|TRBV6-6|once|TRBD1
CASSYGDSSYNSPLHF
TGTGCCAGCAGTTACGGGGACAGCTCCTATAATTCACCCCTCCACTTT
>TRBJ2-1|TRBV4-1|.|TRBD2
CASSPGTSVYNEQFF
TGCGCCAGCTCCCCCGGGACTAGCGTCTACAATGAGCAGTTCTTC
>TRBJ1-2|TRBV2|.|TRBD1
CASSEAGQLYGYTF
TGTGCCAGCAGTGAAGCGGGACAGCTCTATGGCTACACCTTC
>TRBJ1-1|TRBV7-9|.|.
CASSLGQYTEAFF
TGTGCCAGCAGCTTAGGACAGTACACTGAAGCTTTCTTT
>TRBJ2-5|TRBV7-2|.|.
CASSLRPGHQVRETQYF
TGTGCCAGCAGCTTAAGGCCAGGACACCAGGTACGGGAGACCCAGTACTTC
>TRBJ1-1|TRBV25-1|few|.
CASGGTEAFF
TGTGCCTCCGGCGGCACTGAAGCTTTCTTT
>TRBJ1-2|TRBV5-5|.|TRBD1
CASSWTGAEGLNYGYTF
TGTGCCAGCAGCTGGACAGGGGCCGAAGGGCTAAACTATGGCTACACCTTC
>TRBJ2-1|TRBV4-3|.|TRBD2
CASSRGTSEGSEQFF
TGCGCCAGCAGCCGGGGGACTAGCGAGGGGAGTGAGCAGTTCTTC
>TRBJ2-1|TRBV7-3|few|TRBD2
CASSLVAGGYNEQFF
TGTGCCAGCAGCTTAGTAGCGGGAGGGTACAATGAGCAGTTCTTC
>TRBJ1-1|TRBV14|.|.
CASSQDLRSFPLEAFF
TGTGCCAGCAGCCAAGATCTTCGCAGTTTTCCCCTTGAAGCTTTCTTT
>TRBJ1-1|TRBV9|.|TRBD1
CASSETGGGRTEAFF
TGTGCCAGCAGCGAGACAGGGGGCGGTCGCACTGAAGCTTTCTTT
>TRBJ1-5|TRBV4-3|few|TRBD1
CASSPRQGGNF
TGCGCCAGCAGCCCCAGACAGGGTGGAAATTTT
>TRBJ2-1|TRBV27|.|.
CASSRRTGLAPGEQFF
TGTGCCAGCAGCCGACGTACTGGGCTAGCGCCGGGTGAGCAGTTCTTC
>TRBJ2-7|TRBV5-4|once|TRBD2
CASSLLGLASGEQYF
TGTGCCAGCAGCTTGTTAGGACTAGCGTCTGGGGAGCAGTACTTC
>TRBJ2-3|TRBV27|.|TRBD2
CASSLSLAGSTDTQYF
TGTGCCAGCAGTTTATCACTAGCGGGTTCCACAGATACGCAGTATTTT
>TRBJ2-1|TRBV9|.|TRBD1
CASSVTPGQIDEQFF
TGTGCCAGCAGCGTGACACCGGGACAGATCGATGAGCAGTTCTTC
>TRBJ2-7|TRBV29-1|.|.
CSVKPWEENEQYF
TGCAGCGTGAAGCCTTGGGAGGAAAACGAGCAGTACTTC
>TRBJ2-3|TRBV7-8|once|.
CASSPEAEDTQYF
TGTGCCAGCAGCCCTGAGGCCGAGGATACGCAGTATTTT
>TRBJ2-3|TRBV28|.|.
CASSLSPSSTDTQYF
TGTGCCAGCAGTTTGTCGCCGAGTAGTACAGATACGCAGTATTTT
>TRBJ1-1|TRBV12-5|.|.
CASGLVRGILNTEAFF
TGTGCTAGTGGTTTGGTACGGGGGATCCTGAACACTGAAGCTTTCTTT
>TRBJ1-1|TRBV5-1|.|.
CASSWGGGGTEAFF
TGCGCCAGCAGCTGGGGTGGGGGCGGCACTGAAGCTTTCTTT
>TRBJ1-5|TRBV6-5|few|TRBD1
CASSGTASNQPQHF
TGTGCCAGCAGTGGGACAGCTAGCAATCAGCCCCAGCATTTT
>TRBJ1-4|TRBV6-5|once|.
CASKGLANEKLFF
TGTGCCAGCAAGGGGTTGGCTAATGAAAAACTGTTTTTT
>TRBJ1-1|TRBV5-6|.|.
CASSLGSGTEAFF
TGTGCCAGCAGCTTGGGGTCGGGCACTGAAGCTTTCTTT
>TRBJ2-1|TRBV27|.|TRBD2
CASRTSGSVDEQFF
TGTGCCAGCCGGACTAGCGGGAGTGTCGATGAGCAGTTCTTC
>TRBJ1-1|TRBV5-6|.|.
CASSLVYSNTEAFF
TGTGCCAGCAGCTTGGTTTACTCGAACACTGAAGCTTTCTTT
>TRBJ2-3|TRBV9|.|.
CASSVDMSESTDTQYF
TGTGCCAGCAGCGTAGATATGTCAGAAAGCACAGATACGCAGTATTTT
>TRBJ1-1|TRBV5-1|.|.
CASSFTHMNTEAFF
TGCGCCAGCAGCTTCACCCACATGAACACTGAAGCTTTCTTT
>TRBJ2-2|TRBV7-2|.|TRBD2
CASSPRIAGANTGELFF
TGTGCCAGCAGCCCCCGGATAGCGGGGGCGAACACCGGGGAGCTGTTTTTT